Below, 31 T cell receptor beta chains from the same sample are listed, as sequenced in a study of a mutant IDH1 vaccine in newly diagnosed glioma. Clones were sequenced by immunoSEQ multiplex PCR, and TCRdb holds only the in-frame ones, with some missing. The sample shows around 26,000 clones, roughly four fifths of them seen only once. Sample time point: week 23, last vaccination. Doses of 300 ug of mutant IDH1 20-mer peptide were given with topical imiquimod. Their recognized antigens are unknown. The sample in question was PBMCs, obtained from a glioma patient whose treatment included an IDH1 peptide vaccine. The receptors derive from a woman aged 25-40 years with glioma.

This sequence joins TRBV6-1 and TRBJ1-6; 8 nucleotides agree with TRBD1. CDR1 MNHNS and CDR2 SASEGT come from the germline V gene. The V gene end was trimmed by 5 bases and the J gene end by 10 bases; junction bases not matched to a gene: 7. The CDR3 extends over 14 amino acids. CDR3 nucleotides: TGTGCCAGCAGTCCCGGGACAGGCGCCTCACCCCTCCACTTT. Amino acid sequence: CASSPGTGASPLHF.

This clone was detected only once. V and J are TRBV2 and TRBJ1-5; tentative D call: TRBD1 (5 bases). This CDR3 comprises 14 residues. CDR1 is SNHLY and CDR2 is FYNNEI in the germline V gene. V was pared by 7 bases and J by 4 bases, with 14 bases between. The CDR3 DNA sequence: TGTGCCAGCAACCCCGGGACCGAGAATCAGCCCCAGCATTTT. Amino acids: CASNPGTENQPQHF.

The rearrangement joins TRBV2 to TRBJ2-2, with 10 bases identical to TRBD2. Germline values: CDR1 SNHLY, CDR2 FYNNEI. This CDR3 is 16 amino acids long. V dropped 6 bases and J dropped 7; count of bases not matched to a gene: 11. The CDR3 DNA follows: TGTGCCAGCAGATCTAGCGGGGGTATTTTGGTCGGGGAGCTGTTTTTT. This sequence encodes CASRSSGGILVGELFF.

This chain connects TRBV30 to TRBJ1-2; no definite D call. The ends were cut back, 0 bases at V and 7 bases at J, with 18 bases in the middle. This CDR3 comprises 15 residues. Per germline, CDR1 GTSNPN and CDR2 SVGIG (reference sequence). This CDR3 reads CAWSVTGVDLSGYTF. For the CDR3, the DNA is TGTGCCTGGAGTGTGACGGGAGTTGACCTCAGTGGCTACACCTTC.

The chain has TRBV5-4 and TRBJ2-1; the match to TRBD1 covers 9 bases. The CDR3 covers 18 residues. With V trimmed by 5 bases and J by 0 bases, 12 bases remained unmatched. Looked up from germline, CDR1 is SGHNT and CDR2 is YYREEE (reference sequence). The CDR3 spells CASRSGTGPSSSYNEQFF. The CDR3 DNA reads as TGTGCCAGCAGGTCGGGGACAGGGCCCTCGAGCTCCTACAATGAGCAGTTCTTC. The full variable domain, with the rest looked up from reference TRBV5-4 and TRBJ2-1, is ETGVTQSPTHLIKTRGQQVTLRCSSQSGHNTVSWYQQALGQGPQFIFQYYREEENGRGNFPPRFSGLQFPNYSSELNVNALELDDSALYLCASRSGTGPSSSYNEQFFGPGTRLTVL.

V is TRBV19 and J is TRBJ1-1; D is perhaps TRBD1 (6 bases). Germline CDR1 LNHDA, CDR2 SQIVND (reference sequence). V lost 3 bases to trimming and J lost 6 bases, with 17 bases between them. The CDR3 has 15 amino acids. The chain's CDR3 is CASSIDSGHSSEAFF. The CDR3 DNA reads as TGTGCCAGTAGTATTGATTCGGGACACTCATCTGAAGCTTTCTTT.

This chain uses TRBV27 with TRBJ1-2, with TRBD1 as a possible D gene (6 bases). Trimming shortened V by 8 bases and J by 2 bases, and 9 bases separated the two germline ends. Per germline, CDR1 MNHEY and CDR2 SMNVEV (reference sequence). The CDR3 totals 12 residues. The CDR3 nucleotides are TGTGCCAGCTCACAGGGCAACTATGGCTACACCTTC. Its protein is CASSQGNYGYTF.

This chain joins TRBV2 and TRBJ1-2; D gene unclear. The V gene lost 2 bases and the J gene lost 4 bases, with 11 bases spanning the gap. The CDR3 is 14 amino acids. Germline lookup yields CDR1 SNHLY and CDR2 FYNNEI. Written as DNA, the CDR3 is TGTGCCAGCAGTGAAAGCGTCAGCACCTATGGCTACACCTTC. It codes for CASSESVSTYGYTF.

The chain links TRBV5-1 to TRBJ2-7; D remains ambiguous. CDR1 and CDR2 (germline): SGHRS, YFSETQ. This CDR3 comprises 14 residues. V was clipped by 2 bases and J by 3 bases, with 12 bases between them. This CDR3 reads CASSFGNLGYEQYF. The CDR3 DNA reads as TGCGCCAGCAGCTTTGGGAATTTGGGCTACGAGCAGTACTTC.

The CDR3: CASSQSGTGEIHGYTF. The CDR3 DNA sequence: TGCGCCAGCAGCCAATCTGGGACAGGGGAGATCCATGGCTACACCTTC. This chain joins TRBV4-1 and TRBJ1-2, with 10 nucleotides matching TRBD1. Looked up from germline, CDR1 is MGHRA and CDR2 is YSYEKL. The J segment lost 6 bases and the V segment lost 2 bases, leaving 9 bases of the junction unmatched. This CDR3 spans 16 amino acids.

This chain joins TRBV13 and TRBJ2-5; D is undetermined. The V gene lost 9 bases and the J gene lost 11 bases, with 28 bases spanning the gap. This CDR3 region has 15 residues. Germline V lookup: CDR1 PRHDT, CDR2 FYEKMQ (reference sequence). The CDR3 loop is CASSPPLLGPELQYF. The CDR3 coding sequence is TGTGCCAGTAGTCCACCCCTTTTAGGGCCCGAGTTGCAGTACTTC.

The rearrangement links TRBV4-1 to TRBJ1-2, with D unclear. The CDR3 covers 16 residues. The germline V and J ends were trimmed by 1 base and 0 bases, with 12 bases remaining between them. In germline, CDR1 is MGHRA, CDR2 YSYEKL. The CDR3 loop is CASSQVTLAANYGYTF. Written as DNA, the CDR3 is TGCGCCAGCAGCCAAGTTACGTTAGCTGCTAACTATGGCTACACCTTC.

J is TRBJ1-5 and V is TRBV30; D is uncertain. V was trimmed by 1 base and J by 3 bases, leaving 7 bases between them. The CDR3 contains 13 residues. Germline assignment: CDR1 GTSNPN and CDR2 SVGIG (reference sequence). CDR3 in amino acids: CAWSGVLNQPQHF. In DNA, the CDR3 is TGTGCCTGGAGTGGGGTACTCAATCAGCCCCAGCATTTT. Combining the CDR3 with reference TRBV30 and TRBJ1-5 gives the whole variable domain SQTIHQWPATLVQPVGSPLSLECTVEGTSNPNLYWYRQAAGRGLQLLFYSVGIGQISSEVPQNLSASRPQDRQFILSSKKLLLSDSGFYLCAWSGVLNQPQHFGDGTRLSIL.

The chain has TRBV5-1 and TRBJ2-5; D could derive from TRBD1 or TRBD2 (5 bases each). This CDR3 comprises 15 residues. The germline V gene has CDR1 SGHRS and CDR2 YFSETQ. V lost 2 bases to trimming and J lost 4 bases, with 15 bases between them. CDR3 amino acids: CASSFLAPQGETQYF. The DNA for the CDR3 is TGCGCCAGCAGCTTCCTAGCCCCCCAGGGAGAGACCCAGTACTTC.

The rearrangement joins TRBV5-4 to TRBJ2-7, with TRBD1 as a possible D gene (6 bases). This CDR3 spans 14 amino acids. Germline CDR1 reads SGHNT; CDR2 reads YYREEE (reference sequence). Trimming stripped 0 bases from V and 2 bases from J, with 9 bases between. The CDR3 is CASSLEGDTYEQYF. For the CDR3, the DNA is TGTGCCAGCAGCTTGGAGGGGGATACCTACGAGCAGTACTTC.

This rearrangement joins TRBV27 to TRBJ1-1; D ambiguous. The CDR3 spans 12 residues. Germline CDR1 and CDR2: MNHEY and SMNVEV (reference sequence). Trimming cost V 5 bases and J 8 bases, with 12 bases left between them. This CDR3 reads CASSPSGGEAFF. The CDR3 DNA reads as TGTGCCAGCAGTCCTTCGGGTGGGGAAGCTTTCTTT.

In DNA, the CDR3 is TGTGCCAGCAGCCCCGGACCTGAAGCTTTCTTT. Translated: CASSPGPEAFF. V gene TRBV7-9 combines with J gene TRBJ1-1; no definite D call. CDR1 and CDR2 (germline): SEHNR, FQNEAQ (reference sequence). There are 11 residues in the CDR3. V lost 5 bases and J lost 6, with 7 bases in between.

The rearrangement uses TRBV7-2 and TRBJ1-5; possible D gene TRBD1, 5 bases. The V end lost 7 bases, the J end lost 4 bases, and 17 bases lay between the germline ends. In germline, CDR1 is SGHTA, CDR2 FQGNSA. This CDR3 region has 15 residues. CDR3 amino acids: CASTQWGVGNQPQHF. In DNA, the CDR3 is TGTGCCAGCACCCAATGGGGGGTCGGAAATCAGCCCCAGCATTTT.

This chain links TRBV6-5 with TRBJ1-3, with TRBD1 as a possible D gene (5 bases). V was shortened by 9 bases and J by 4 bases, with 10 bases between the two germline ends. Germline CDR1 and CDR2: MNHEY and SVGAGI. This CDR3 comprises 12 residues. The CDR3 nucleotides are TGTGCCAGTGAGGGGTCCGGAAACACCATATATTTT. Encoded protein: CASEGSGNTIYF.

The chain employs TRBV2 and TRBJ2-4; either TRBD1 or TRBD2 may fit D (7 bases each). Trimming pared 4 bases from V and 3 bases from J, leaving 13 bases between. Germline V gene lookup returns CDR1 SNHLY and CDR2 FYNNEI. The CDR3 contains 15 residues. The CDR3 DNA sequence: TGTGCCAGCAGTGCAGGGGGGGGGCACAAAAACATTCAGTACTTC. Translated: CASSAGGGHKNIQYF.

The chain uses TRBV5-4 and TRBJ2-7; 7 nucleotides align to TRBD1. CDR1 SGHNT and CDR2 YYREEE come from the germline V gene (reference sequence). The V gene end was trimmed by 4 bases and the J gene end by 6 bases; junction bases not matched to a gene: 7. The CDR3 is made up of 13 amino acids. The CDR3, as DNA: TGTGCCAGCAGCACCGGGACAGCCCCCGAGCAGTACTTC. Translating gives CASSTGTAPEQYF.

The chain is built from TRBV5-4 and TRBJ1-1; D uncertain. Trimming left V 0 bases short and J 10 bases short, with 13 bases between. Per germline, CDR1 SGHNT and CDR2 YYREEE (reference sequence). The CDR3 sequence is 13 residues long. The CDR3 protein is CASSLETVRGAFF. CDR3 bases: TGTGCCAGCAGCTTGGAAACAGTTAGAGGAGCTTTCTTT.

The chain recombines TRBV12-5 with TRBJ1-3; no firm D call. The CDR3 length is 14 residues. Germline CDR1 LGHNT, CDR2 FRNRAP. V lost 3 bases and J 1 base, leaving 7 bases between the germline ends. The CDR3 coding sequence is TGTGCTAGTGGTTTAATGGGATCTGGAAACACCATATATTTT. Translating gives CASGLMGSGNTIYF.

The V and J genes are TRBV5-1 and TRBJ1-3; TRBD1 might be the D (5 bases). Germline V gives CDR1 SGHRS, CDR2 YFSETQ. V lost 0 bases and J lost 2, with 6 bases in between. The CDR3 is made up of 14 amino acids. Written as DNA, the CDR3 is TGCGCCAGCAGCTTGGGGGGGGCTGGAAACACCATATATTTT. The encoded protein is CASSLGGAGNTIYF.

The chain combines TRBV5-1 with TRBJ1-5; D not certain. The CDR3 is 13 amino acids. Germline CDR1 and CDR2: SGHRS and YFSETQ. Deletions cut 2 bases from V and 0 bases from J, with 3 bases between. The CDR3 nucleotides read TGCGCCAGCAGCTTTAATAGCAATCAGCCCCAGCATTTT. As protein: CASSFNSNQPQHF.

This clone occurred a few times. The chain uses TRBV7-9 and TRBJ2-7; 9 bases line up with TRBD1. CDR3 length: 15 residues. Germline loops: CDR1 SEHNR, CDR2 FQNEAQ (reference sequence). V was clipped by 7 bases and J by 4 bases; unmatched bases: 11. The CDR3 sequence: CASNPGTGTFYEQYF. The CDR3 region has the DNA TGTGCCAGCAACCCAGGGACAGGGACTTTTTACGAGCAGTACTTC.

This rearrangement joins TRBV4-2 to TRBJ2-7; possibly TRBD2 for D (7 bases). This CDR3 has 14 amino acids. Trimming shortened V by 5 bases and J by 7 bases, and 18 bases separated the two germline ends. Germline CDR1 and CDR2: LGHNA and YNFKEQ. CDR3 in amino acids: CASSGYGGAEEQYF. In DNA form, the CDR3 reads TGTGCCAGCAGCGGCTATGGGGGGGCCGAGGAGCAGTACTTC.

A remark on this clone: The same CDR3 is also encoded by other DNA sequences in this sample. CDR3 nucleotides: TGTGCCAGCAGTTACTCGGGGACAGGGCCCTACGAGCAGTACTTC. Translating it yields CASSYSGTGPYEQYF. The V gene is TRBV6-5, the J gene TRBJ2-7, with 9 bases matching TRBD1. V gave up 0 bases and J gave up 2 bases; unmatched junction bases: 2. The CDR3 runs 15 residues. Germline V CDR1 and CDR2: MNHEY, SVGAGI.

The gene calls are TRBV7-2 and TRBJ2-3; 9 positions agree with TRBD2. Losses at the gene ends were 5 bases for V and 2 bases for J; bases not matched to a gene: 11. The CDR3 is 17 residues long. Germline V gives CDR1 SGHTA, CDR2 FQGNSA. CDR3 residues: CASSKGASGAFTDTQYF. The CDR3, as DNA: TGTGCCAGCAGCAAGGGGGCTAGCGGGGCGTTCACAGATACGCAGTATTTT.

The chain has TRBV4-3 and TRBJ1-4; D is possibly TRBD1 (5 bases). This CDR3 contains 16 residues. Germline V gene data show CDR1 as LGHNA and CDR2 as YSLEER. V lost 4 bases and J lost 2, with 14 bases in between. The CDR3 DNA sequence: TGCGCCAGCAGCCCCGATCGACAGCCGACTAATGAAAAACTGTTTTTT. Amino acids: CASSPDRQPTNEKLFF.

The genes are TRBV6-5 and TRBJ2-5; 9 nucleotides agree with TRBD2. CDR1 is MNHEY and CDR2 is SVGAGI in the germline V gene. This CDR3 comprises 15 residues. The trim removed 6 bases at V and 5 bases at J, leaving 10 bases unmatched. The DNA of the CDR3 is TGTGCCAGCAGGATCAGCGGGGGGCCGGGGGAGACCCAGTACTTC. Translated, it gives CASRISGGPGETQYF.